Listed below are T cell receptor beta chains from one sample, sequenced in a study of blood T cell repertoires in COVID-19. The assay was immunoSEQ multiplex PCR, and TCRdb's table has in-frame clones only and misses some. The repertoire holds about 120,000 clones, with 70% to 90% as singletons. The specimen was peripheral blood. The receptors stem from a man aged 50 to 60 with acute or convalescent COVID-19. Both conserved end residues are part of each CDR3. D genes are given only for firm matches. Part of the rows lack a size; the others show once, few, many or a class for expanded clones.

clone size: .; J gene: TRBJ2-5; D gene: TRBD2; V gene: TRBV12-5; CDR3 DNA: TGTGCTAGTGTTGGGGGGGGAGAGACCCAGTACTTC; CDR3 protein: CASVGGGETQYF
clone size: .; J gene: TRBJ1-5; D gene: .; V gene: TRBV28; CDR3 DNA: TGTGCCAGCAGTTTACAAACAGGGACGGGGAATCAGCCCCAGCATTTT; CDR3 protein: CASSLQTGTGNQPQHF
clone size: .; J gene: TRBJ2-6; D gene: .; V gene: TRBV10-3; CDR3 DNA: TGTGCCATCAGTGGAGGGGACATTCTAGTAGGGGCCAACGTCCTGACTTTC; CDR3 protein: CAISGGDILVGANVLTF
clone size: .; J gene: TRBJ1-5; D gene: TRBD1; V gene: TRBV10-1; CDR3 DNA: TGCGCCAGCAGTGATTCCGACAGGGAAGGGGAGATAAGCAATCAGCCCCAGCATTTT; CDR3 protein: CASSDSDREGEISNQPQHF
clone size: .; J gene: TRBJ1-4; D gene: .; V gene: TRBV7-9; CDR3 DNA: TGTGCCAGCAGCCTAGACGGAGGGGTAGGAAAACTGTTTTTT; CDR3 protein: CASSLDGGVGKLFF
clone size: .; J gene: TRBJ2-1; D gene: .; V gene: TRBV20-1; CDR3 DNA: TGCAGTGCTCCCGTAGTGAATGAGCAGTTCTTC; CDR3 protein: CSAPVVNEQFF
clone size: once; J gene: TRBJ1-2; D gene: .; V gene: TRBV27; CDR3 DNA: TGTGCCAGCAGTCCGTTCGACTATGGCTACACCTTC; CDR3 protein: CASSPFDYGYTF
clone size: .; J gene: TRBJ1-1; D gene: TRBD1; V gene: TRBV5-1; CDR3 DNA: TGCGCCAGCAGCTTGGGACAGGGAGAGACTGAAGCTTTCTTT; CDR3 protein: CASSLGQGETEAFF
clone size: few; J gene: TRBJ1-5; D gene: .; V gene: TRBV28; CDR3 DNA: TGTGCCAGCAGTGGCAGGGAGGATCAGCCCCAGCATTTT; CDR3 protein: CASSGREDQPQHF
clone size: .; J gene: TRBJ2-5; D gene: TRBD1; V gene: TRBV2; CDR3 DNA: TGTGCCAGCAGTGCGGACAGGCAAGAGACCCAGTACTTC; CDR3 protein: CASSADRQETQYF
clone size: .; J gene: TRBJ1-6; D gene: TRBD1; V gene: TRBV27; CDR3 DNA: TGTGCCAGCAGTTTCGGGACAGGGTCGGGGAATTCACCCCTCCACTTT; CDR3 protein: CASSFGTGSGNSPLHF
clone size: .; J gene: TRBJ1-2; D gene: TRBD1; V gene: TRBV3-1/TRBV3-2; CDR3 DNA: TGTGCCAGCAGCCACCGGGACAGGACCCACTATGGCTACACCTTC; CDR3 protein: CASSHRDRTHYGYTF
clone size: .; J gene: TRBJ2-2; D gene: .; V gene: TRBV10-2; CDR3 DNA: TGCGCCAGCAGTGAGTCTCAACGTAGGGGGCTGTTTTTT; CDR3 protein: CASSESQRRGLFF
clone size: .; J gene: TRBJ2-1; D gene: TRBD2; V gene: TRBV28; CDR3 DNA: TGTGCCAGCAGTTCCCCTAGCCTCGGACTAGCGGGCCGCAATGAGCAGTTCTTC; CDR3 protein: CASSSPSLGLAGRNEQFF
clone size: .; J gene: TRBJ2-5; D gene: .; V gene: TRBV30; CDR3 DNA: TGTGCCTGGAGTCTGGTAGGCGGCATGGAGACCCAGTACTTC; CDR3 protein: CAWSLVGGMETQYF
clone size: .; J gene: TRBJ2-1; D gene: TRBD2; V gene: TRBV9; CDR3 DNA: TGTGCCAGCAGCGTAGGAGTTGGACTAGCGGCAAATGAGCAGTTCTTC; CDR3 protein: CASSVGVGLAANEQFF
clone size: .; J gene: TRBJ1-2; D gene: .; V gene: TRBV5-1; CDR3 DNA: TGCGCCAGCAGCTTGTCATTTGGGGCGGAATCCTATGGCTACACCTTC; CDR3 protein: CASSLSFGAESYGYTF
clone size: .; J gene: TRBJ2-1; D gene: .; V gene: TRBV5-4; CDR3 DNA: TGTGCCAGCAGCTCTCAGTCCTCCTACAATGAGCAGTTCTTC; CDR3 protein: CASSSQSSYNEQFF
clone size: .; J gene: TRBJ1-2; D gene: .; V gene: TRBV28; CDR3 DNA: TGTGCCAGCAGTCAACAGAACATCCTTATTAACTATGGCTACACCTTC; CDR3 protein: CASSQQNILINYGYTF
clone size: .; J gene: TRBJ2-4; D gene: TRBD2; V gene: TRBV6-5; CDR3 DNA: TGTGCCAGCAAGAAGCGGGAGGCCAACATTCAGTACTTC; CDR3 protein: CASKKREANIQYF
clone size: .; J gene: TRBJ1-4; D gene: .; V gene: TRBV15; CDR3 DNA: TGTGCCACCTCGAGTGTGAGGGAGATGGCTGAAAAACTGTTTTTT; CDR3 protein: CATSSVREMAEKLFF
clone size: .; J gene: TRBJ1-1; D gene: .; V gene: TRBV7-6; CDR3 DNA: TGTGCCAGCAGCTTAGGGGCAGGGCATTGGAACACTGAAGCTTTCTTT; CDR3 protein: CASSLGAGHWNTEAFF
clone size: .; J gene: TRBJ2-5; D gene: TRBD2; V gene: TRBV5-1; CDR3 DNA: TGCGCCAGCAGCTTTCTAGCGGGGGAGACCCAGTACTTC; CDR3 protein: CASSFLAGETQYF
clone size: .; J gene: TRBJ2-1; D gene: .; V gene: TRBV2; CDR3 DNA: TGTGCCAGCATAGCGGAGTCTTTTCACAATGAGCAGTTCTTC; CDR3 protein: CASIAESFHNEQFF
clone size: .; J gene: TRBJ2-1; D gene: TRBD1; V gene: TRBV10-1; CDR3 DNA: TGCGCCAGCAACCGGGACAGCACCTACAATGAGCAGTTCTTC; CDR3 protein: CASNRDSTYNEQFF
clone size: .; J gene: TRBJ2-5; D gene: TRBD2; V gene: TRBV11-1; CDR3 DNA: TGTGCCAGCAGCTCGCCGTGGACTAGCAAACAAGAGACCCAGTACTTC; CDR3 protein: CASSSPWTSKQETQYF
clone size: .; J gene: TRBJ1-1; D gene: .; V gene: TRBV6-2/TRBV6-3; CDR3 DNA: TGTGCCAGCAGCCTCCCCGGGGATGAAGCTTTCTTT; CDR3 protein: CASSLPGDEAFF
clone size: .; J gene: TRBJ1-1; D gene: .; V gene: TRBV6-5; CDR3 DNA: TGTGCCAGCACCTCGGAGATGAACACTGAAGCTTTCTTT; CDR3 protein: CASTSEMNTEAFF
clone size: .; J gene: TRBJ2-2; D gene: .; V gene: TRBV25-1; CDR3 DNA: TGTGCCAGCAGTGACTCCAGGTTCCCCACCGGGGAGCTGTTTTTT; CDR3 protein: CASSDSRFPTGELFF
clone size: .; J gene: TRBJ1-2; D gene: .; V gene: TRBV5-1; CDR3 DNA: TGCGCCAGCAGCGGCACAGCGGACGGGCTTGGCTACACCTTC; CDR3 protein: CASSGTADGLGYTF
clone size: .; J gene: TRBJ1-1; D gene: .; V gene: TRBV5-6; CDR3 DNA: TGTGCCAGCAGCTTGCTCAGGAACACTGAAGCTTTCTTT; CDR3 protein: CASSLLRNTEAFF
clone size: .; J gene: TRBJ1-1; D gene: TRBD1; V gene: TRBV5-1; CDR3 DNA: TGCGCCAGCAGCCGTGACAGGGGGCATGGCACTGAAGCTTTCTTT; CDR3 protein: CASSRDRGHGTEAFF
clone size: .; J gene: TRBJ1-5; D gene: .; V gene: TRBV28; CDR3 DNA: TGTGCCAGCACGAAATGGCAGGGGAATCAGCCCCAGCATTTT; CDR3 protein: CASTKWQGNQPQHF
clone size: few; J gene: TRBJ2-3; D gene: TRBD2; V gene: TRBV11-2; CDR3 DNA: TGTGCCAGCAGCTTAGGCGGGAGTACAGATACGCAGTATTTT; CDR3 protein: CASSLGGSTDTQYF
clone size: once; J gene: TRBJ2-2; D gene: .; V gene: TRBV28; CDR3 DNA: TGTGCCAGCAGTTTATCGGTTGGGGCAGATGGGATCGGGGAGCTGTTTTTT; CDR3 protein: CASSLSVGADGIGELFF
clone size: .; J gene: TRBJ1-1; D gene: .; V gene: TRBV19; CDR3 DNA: TGTGCCAGTAGTCCCCGGTGGGCGTTGAACACTGAAGCTTTCTTT; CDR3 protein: CASSPRWALNTEAFF
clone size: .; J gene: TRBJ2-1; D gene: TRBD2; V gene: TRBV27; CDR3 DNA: TGTGCCAGCAAGGGACTAGCTAAGTACAAAGTCTACAATGAGCAGTTCTTC; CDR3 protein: CASKGLAKYKVYNEQFF
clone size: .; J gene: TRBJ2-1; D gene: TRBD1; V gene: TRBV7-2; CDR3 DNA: TGTGCCAGCAGTCGTCAGGGACAGGGTTACCATGAGCAGTTCTTC; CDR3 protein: CASSRQGQGYHEQFF
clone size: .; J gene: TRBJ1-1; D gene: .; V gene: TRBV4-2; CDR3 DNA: TGTGCCAGCAGCCAACTCCTCAGGGGTAACACTGAAGCTTTCTTT; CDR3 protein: CASSQLLRGNTEAFF
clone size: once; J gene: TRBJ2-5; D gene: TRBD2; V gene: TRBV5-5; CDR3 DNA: TGTGCCAGCAGCTCCCCTCTACTAGCGGGGGGGCAGACCCAGTACTTC; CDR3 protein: CASSSPLLAGGQTQYF
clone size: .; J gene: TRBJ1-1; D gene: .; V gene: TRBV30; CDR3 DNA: TGTGCCTCGACCCCTCGGGACACTGAAGCTTTCTTT; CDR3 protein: CASTPRDTEAFF
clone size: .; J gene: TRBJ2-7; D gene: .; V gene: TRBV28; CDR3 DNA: TGTGTGGCTACTGCGGGAAGCTACGAGCAGTACTTC; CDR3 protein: CVATAGSYEQYF
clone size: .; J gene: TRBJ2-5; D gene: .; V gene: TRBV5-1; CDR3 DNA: TGCGCCAGCAGCTCGCTAGGTGGGCAAGAGACCCAGTACTTC; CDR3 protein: CASSSLGGQETQYF
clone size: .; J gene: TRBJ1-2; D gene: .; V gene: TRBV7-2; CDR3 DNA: TGTGCCAGCAGCTTGGGGGACATTACGGGATTCTATGGCTACACCTTC; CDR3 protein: CASSLGDITGFYGYTF
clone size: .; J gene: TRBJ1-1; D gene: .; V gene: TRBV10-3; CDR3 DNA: TGTGCCATCAGTGAGGTTAGAGTGAACACTGAAGCTTTCTTT; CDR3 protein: CAISEVRVNTEAFF
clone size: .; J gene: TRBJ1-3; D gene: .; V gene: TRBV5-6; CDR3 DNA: TGTGCCAGCAGCTTTGGACAGCTCTACTCTGGAAACACCATATATTTT; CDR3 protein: CASSFGQLYSGNTIYF
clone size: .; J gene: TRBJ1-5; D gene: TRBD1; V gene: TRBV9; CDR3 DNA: TGTGCCAGCAGCGCAGGGGGCTTCGGTCAGCCCCAGCATTTT; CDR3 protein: CASSAGGFGQPQHF
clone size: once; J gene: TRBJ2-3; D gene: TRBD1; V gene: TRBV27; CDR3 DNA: TGTGCCAGCAGTCCCTTAGGTTTGGGACAGGGAGCCACAGATACGCAGTATTTT; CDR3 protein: CASSPLGLGQGATDTQYF
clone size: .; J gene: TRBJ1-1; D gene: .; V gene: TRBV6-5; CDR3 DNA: TGTGCCAGCAGTTACTCCCGGGAGATGAACACTGAAGCTTTCTTT; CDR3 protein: CASSYSREMNTEAFF
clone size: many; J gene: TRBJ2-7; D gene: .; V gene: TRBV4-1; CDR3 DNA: TGCGCCAGCAGCCAAGACGAGGCTTCCTACGAGCAGTACTTC; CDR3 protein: CASSQDEASYEQYF
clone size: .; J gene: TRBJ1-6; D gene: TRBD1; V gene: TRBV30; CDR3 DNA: TGTGCCTACTCCTGGGGACAGGGTGGAAATAATTCACCCCTCCACTTT; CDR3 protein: CAYSWGQGGNNSPLHF
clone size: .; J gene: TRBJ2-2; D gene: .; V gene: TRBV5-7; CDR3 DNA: TGTGCCAGCAGCTTCATTAGGAGGACCGGGGAGCTGTTTTTT; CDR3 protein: CASSFIRRTGELFF